These 2 T cell receptor beta chains came from one sample sequenced in a study of sequential checkpoint blockade in melanoma. The table came from immunoSEQ multiplex PCR; TCRdb's copy has only in-frame clones and leaves some out. The sample shows under 25,000 clones, 73% of them seen only once. The treatment: randomized to nivolumab then ipilimumab (arm A) or the reverse (arm B). The source material was CD8+ T cells sorted from blood (inferred from file names), sampled from a patient given nivolumab and ipilimumab in sequence. These TCRs come from a human donor with melanoma.

This rearrangement joins TRBV6-6 to TRBJ1-5, with a possible D match to TRBD1 (6 bases). Trimming stripped 5 bases from V and 7 bases from J, with 6 bases between. The CDR3 is made up of 11 amino acids. CDR1 MNHNY and CDR2 SVGAGI come from the germline V gene (reference sequence). CDR3 in amino acids: CASSRGQPQHF. The CDR3 coding sequence is TGTGCCAGCAGTAGGGGGCAGCCCCAGCATTTT.

The rearrangement links TRBV5-4 to TRBJ2-7; D remains unclear. CDR1 SGHNT and CDR2 YYREEE come from the germline V gene (reference sequence). V was pared by 0 bases and J by 4 bases, with 11 bases between. CDR3 length: 14 amino acids. The CDR3 sequence: CASSLGAGLYEQYF. The CDR3 nucleotides are TGTGCCAGCAGCTTGGGGGCCGGATTATACGAGCAGTACTTC.